Listed below are T cell receptor beta chains from one sample, sequenced in a study of blood T cell repertoires in COVID-19. Some clones are missing from TCRdb's copy, which holds only in-frame ones; the method was immunoSEQ multiplex PCR. The repertoire consists of 160,000 or so clones, with less than 85% occurring once and the leading ten covering more than 6.5%. Sequenced material: peripheral blood. The receptors originated from a woman aged 55-69 years with COVID-19, enrolled during active disease. The CDR3 runs from the conserved cysteine through the conserved F or W. D genes are given only for firm matches. Clone sizes are given selectively: once, few, many, or a class where the clone is expanded.

J gene: TRBJ2-1
D gene: -
clone size: once
V gene: TRBV15
CDR3 length: 14
CDR3 protein: CATSRDWAYNEQFF
CDR3 DNA: TGTGCCACCAGCAGGGATTGGGCTTACAATGAGCAGTTCTTC

J gene: TRBJ1-4
D gene: TRBD1
clone size: -
V gene: TRBV2
CDR3 length: 13
CDR3 protein: CASNRGLNEKLFF
CDR3 DNA: TGTGCCAGCAACAGGGGGCTTAATGAAAAACTGTTTTTT

J gene: TRBJ1-2
D gene: -
clone size: -
V gene: TRBV7-9
CDR3 length: 15
CDR3 protein: CASSLGAGTSYGYTF
CDR3 DNA: TGTGCCAGCAGCTTAGGGGCAGGAACCTCATATGGCTACACCTTC

J gene: TRBJ2-1
D gene: TRBD1
clone size: -
V gene: TRBV9
CDR3 length: 19
CDR3 protein: CASSPRTGGPSHIIDEQFF
CDR3 DNA: TGTGCCAGCAGCCCTCGGACAGGGGGCCCCAGTCATATAATCGATGAGCAGTTCTTC

J gene: TRBJ2-3
D gene: -
clone size: -
V gene: TRBV7-8
CDR3 length: 15
CDR3 protein: CASSYRELPTDTQYF
CDR3 DNA: TGTGCCAGCAGCTACAGGGAACTCCCCACAGATACGCAGTATTTT

J gene: TRBJ1-1
D gene: -
clone size: -
V gene: TRBV3-1/TRBV3-2
CDR3 length: 15
CDR3 protein: CASSPRQFMNTEAFF
CDR3 DNA: TGTGCTAGCAGCCCCCGACAGTTTATGAACACTGAAGCTTTCTTT

J gene: TRBJ2-2
D gene: TRBD2
clone size: -
V gene: TRBV7-2
CDR3 length: 16
CDR3 protein: CASSLGAGLAIGELFF
CDR3 DNA: TGTGCCAGCAGCTTAGGGGCTGGACTAGCCATAGGGGAGCTGTTTTTT

J gene: TRBJ2-3
D gene: TRBD2
clone size: few
V gene: TRBV10-3
CDR3 length: 14
CDR3 protein: CAARAGLTTDTQYF
CDR3 DNA: TGTGCAGCACGAGCGGGACTAACCACAGATACGCAGTATTTT

J gene: TRBJ2-6
D gene: TRBD1
clone size: -
V gene: TRBV6-4
CDR3 length: 16
CDR3 protein: CASKGQCFSGANVLTF
CDR3 DNA: TGTGCCAGCAAGGGACAGTGCTTCTCTGGGGCCAACGTCCTGACTTTC

J gene: TRBJ2-2
D gene: -
clone size: -
V gene: TRBV11-3
CDR3 length: 15
CDR3 protein: CASSPTGTNTGELFF
CDR3 DNA: TGTGCCAGCAGCCCTACCGGGACGAACACCGGGGAGCTGTTTTTT

J gene: TRBJ1-2
D gene: TRBD1
clone size: -
V gene: TRBV4-2
CDR3 length: 16
CDR3 protein: CASSQDGTGIEGGYTF
CDR3 DNA: TGTGCCAGCAGCCAAGATGGGACAGGGATAGAGGGTGGCTACACCTTC

J gene: TRBJ1-5
D gene: TRBD1
clone size: -
V gene: TRBV28
CDR3 length: 14
CDR3 protein: CASRSRQGVQPQHF
CDR3 DNA: TGTGCCAGCAGATCCAGACAGGGTGTCCAGCCCCAGCATTTT

J gene: TRBJ2-7
D gene: TRBD2
clone size: -
V gene: TRBV28
CDR3 length: 18
CDR3 protein: CASSFPLAGGLNSYEQYF
CDR3 DNA: TGTGCCAGCAGTTTTCCTCTAGCGGGAGGGCTAAATTCCTACGAGCAGTACTTC

J gene: TRBJ2-5
D gene: TRBD1
clone size: -
V gene: TRBV30
CDR3 length: 14
CDR3 protein: CAWSLDRVGETQYF
CDR3 DNA: TGTGCCTGGAGCCTAGACAGGGTGGGGGAGACCCAGTACTTC

J gene: TRBJ2-3
D gene: TRBD2
clone size: -
V gene: TRBV30
CDR3 length: 17
CDR3 protein: CAWGGTSGYSGTDTQYF
CDR3 DNA: TGTGCCTGGGGGGGGACTAGCGGGTATAGCGGAACAGATACGCAGTATTTT

J gene: TRBJ1-4
D gene: -
clone size: -
V gene: TRBV5-4
CDR3 length: 14
CDR3 protein: CASSLPGYNEKLFF
CDR3 DNA: TGTGCCAGCAGCTTGCCCGGGTATAATGAAAAACTGTTTTTT

J gene: TRBJ2-1
D gene: TRBD2
clone size: -
V gene: TRBV15
CDR3 length: 17
CDR3 protein: CATREGLYGSSYNEQFF
CDR3 DNA: TGTGCCACCCGCGAGGGACTATACGGTAGCTCCTACAATGAGCAGTTCTTC

J gene: TRBJ2-5
D gene: TRBD1
clone size: many
V gene: TRBV6-2/TRBV6-3
CDR3 length: 17
CDR3 protein: CASSYAGTGLLTGTQYF
CDR3 DNA: TGTGCCAGCAGTTACGCCGGGACAGGGCTCCTAACGGGGACCCAGTACTTC

J gene: TRBJ1-6
D gene: -
clone size: -
V gene: TRBV28
CDR3 length: 15
CDR3 protein: CASSFIKTGNSPLHF
CDR3 DNA: TGTGCCAGCAGTTTTATCAAAACAGGGAATTCACCCCTCCACTTT

J gene: TRBJ2-7
D gene: TRBD2
clone size: -
V gene: TRBV11-3
CDR3 length: 15
CDR3 protein: CASSRLAGGFGEQYF
CDR3 DNA: TGTGCCAGCAGCCGCCTAGCGGGAGGATTTGGGGAGCAGTACTTC

J gene: TRBJ1-2
D gene: -
clone size: once
V gene: TRBV5-1
CDR3 length: 14
CDR3 protein: CASSFEGANYGYTF
CDR3 DNA: TGCGCCAGCAGCTTTGAAGGGGCCAACTATGGCTACACCTTC

J gene: TRBJ2-7
D gene: TRBD1
clone size: -
V gene: TRBV11-2
CDR3 length: 15
CDR3 protein: CASSPDKGAAYEQYF
CDR3 DNA: TGTGCCAGCAGCCCCGATAAGGGGGCGGCCTACGAGCAGTACTTC

J gene: TRBJ2-7
D gene: TRBD1
clone size: -
V gene: TRBV11-3
CDR3 length: 13
CDR3 protein: CASSLTGAYEQYF
CDR3 DNA: TGTGCCAGCAGCCTGACAGGGGCCTACGAGCAGTACTTC

J gene: TRBJ2-7
D gene: -
clone size: -
V gene: TRBV11-1
CDR3 length: 13
CDR3 protein: CASRADITYEQYF
CDR3 DNA: TGTGCCAGCAGGGCGGACATTACCTACGAGCAGTACTTC

J gene: TRBJ2-3
D gene: TRBD2
clone size: -
V gene: TRBV18
CDR3 length: 19
CDR3 protein: CASSPRQTSGMRDTDTQYF
CDR3 DNA: TGTGCCAGCTCACCACGTCAGACTAGCGGGATGAGGGACACAGATACGCAGTATTTT

J gene: TRBJ1-2
D gene: -
clone size: -
V gene: TRBV18
CDR3 length: 14
CDR3 protein: CASSPRETSYGYTF
CDR3 DNA: TGTGCCAGCTCACCCCGGGAGACAAGCTATGGCTACACCTTC

J gene: TRBJ2-3
D gene: -
clone size: -
V gene: TRBV7-2
CDR3 length: 15
CDR3 protein: CASSSKGLTTDTQYF
CDR3 DNA: TGTGCCAGCAGCTCAAAAGGACTGACCACAGATACGCAGTATTTT

J gene: TRBJ2-6
D gene: -
clone size: few
V gene: TRBV5-1
CDR3 length: 15
CDR3 protein: CASSLAGAGANVLTF
CDR3 DNA: TGCGCCAGCAGCTTAGCAGGGGCTGGGGCCAACGTCCTGACTTTC

J gene: TRBJ2-5
D gene: -
clone size: -
V gene: TRBV28
CDR3 length: 15
CDR3 protein: CASRGLDRPGETQYF
CDR3 DNA: TGTGCCAGCAGAGGCCTTGACAGGCCGGGGGAGACCCAGTACTTC

J gene: TRBJ2-1
D gene: -
clone size: -
V gene: TRBV30
CDR3 length: 18
CDR3 protein: CAWRGVSRSSPLYNEQFF
CDR3 DNA: TGTGCCTGGAGAGGGGTATCAAGGTCCTCCCCACTCTACAATGAGCAGTTCTTC

J gene: TRBJ1-2
D gene: -
clone size: once
V gene: TRBV28
CDR3 length: 14
CDR3 protein: CASSLGGGLNGYTF
CDR3 DNA: TGTGCCAGCAGTTTAGGGGGGGGCCTTAACGGCTACACCTTC

J gene: TRBJ1-5
D gene: -
clone size: -
V gene: TRBV6-5
CDR3 length: 14
CDR3 protein: CASSAGQSNQPQHF
CDR3 DNA: TGTGCCAGCAGCGCCGGACAAAGCAATCAGCCCCAGCATTTT

J gene: TRBJ1-2
D gene: -
clone size: -
V gene: TRBV4-3
CDR3 length: 14
CDR3 protein: CASSQDFSPYGYTF
CDR3 DNA: TGCGCCAGCAGCCAAGATTTTTCTCCCTATGGCTACACCTTC

J gene: TRBJ1-6
D gene: -
clone size: -
V gene: TRBV5-5
CDR3 length: 16
CDR3 protein: CASSLRESSYNSPLHF
CDR3 DNA: TGTGCCAGCAGCCTGAGGGAGAGCTCCTATAATTCACCCCTCCACTTT

J gene: TRBJ2-7
D gene: -
clone size: -
V gene: TRBV5-1
CDR3 length: 15
CDR3 protein: CASSLADTRLREQYF
CDR3 DNA: TGCGCCAGCAGCTTGGCGGACACCCGCTTACGCGAGCAGTACTTC

J gene: TRBJ1-6
D gene: -
clone size: -
V gene: TRBV9
CDR3 length: 15
CDR3 protein: CASSAMTGANSPLHF
CDR3 DNA: TGTGCCAGCAGCGCCATGACAGGCGCTAATTCACCCCTCCACTTT

J gene: TRBJ2-5
D gene: TRBD1
clone size: -
V gene: TRBV9
CDR3 length: 14
CDR3 protein: CASSTGTVQETQYF
CDR3 DNA: TGTGCCAGCAGCACCGGGACAGTTCAAGAGACCCAGTACTTC

J gene: TRBJ1-3
D gene: -
clone size: -
V gene: TRBV7-9
CDR3 length: 16
CDR3 protein: CASSLAPGATGNTIYF
CDR3 DNA: TGTGCCAGCAGCTTAGCGCCAGGGGCGACTGGAAACACCATATATTTT

J gene: TRBJ1-2
D gene: TRBD1
clone size: once
V gene: TRBV9
CDR3 length: 14
CDR3 protein: CASSVQGQTYGYTF
CDR3 DNA: TGTGCCAGCAGCGTCCAGGGACAGACCTATGGCTACACCTTC

J gene: TRBJ1-2
D gene: -
clone size: -
V gene: TRBV9
CDR3 length: 15
CDR3 protein: CASSSRDTLARGYTF
CDR3 DNA: TGTGCCAGCAGCTCCCGGGACACTCTGGCGCGGGGCTACACCTTC

J gene: TRBJ1-2
D gene: TRBD1
clone size: -
V gene: TRBV5-1
CDR3 length: 15
CDR3 protein: CASSLVQGLYYGYTF
CDR3 DNA: TGCGCCAGCAGCTTGGTACAGGGGCTGTACTATGGCTACACCTTC